This T cell receptor beta chain originates from a study of Graves' ophthalmopathy and Graves' hyperthyroidism. The germline gives CDR1 SNHLY, CDR2 FYNNEI. V dropped 4 bases and J dropped 10 bases, with 11 bases sitting between them. CDR3 size: 13 residues. This clonotype occurred many times. Amplification of TCR beta CDR3 regions used RNA transcripts. HTBI primers primed a first-round RT-PCR, and a second-round multiplex PCR followed. TCRdb re-called the multiplex PCR reads with MiXCR, one entry per CDR3 protein. The sample lists approximately 480,000 distinct CDR3 sequences, about an eighth occurring once.

V is TRBV2 and J is TRBJ1-6, with D uncertain. The specimen was blood. The sequence came from a woman in her twenties or thirties with Graves' ophthalmopathy. The CDR3 spells CASSGAGVSPLHF. In DNA, the CDR3 is TGTGCCAGCAGTGGTGCAGGTGTCTCACCCCTCCACTTT.